This record covers a single TCR beta chain. Its target is unknown. This entry comes from a study of cytomegalovirus exposure and HLA in healthy donors. Study-level results: In a later analysis, productive TCRs from donors in an Asian-associated ancestry cluster reportedly carried fewer N-insertions than the cohort mean. The authors considered a cluster of highly shared sequence variants likely to be a sequencing artifact. Across donors, sequencing depth was assumed by presence/absence analyses to be roughly uniform.

PCR involved 60 Vbeta and 13 Jbeta primers. Sequenced by immunoSEQ multiplex PCR; TCRdb stores in-frame clones only, minus some. This table has roughly 250,000 clones, 70% to 90% appearing once. V lost 3 bases and J lost 4, with 3 bases in between. This CDR3 is 10 amino acids long. From germline, CDR1 is SQVTM and CDR2 ANQGSEA. The chain couples TRBV29-1 to TRBJ2-5; D uncertain. Source material: PBMCs. The source of this sequence is a woman in her thirties or forties in good health and CMV-seropositive. This CDR3 reads CSVDLETQYF. The CDR3 DNA reads as TGCAGCGTTGACTTAGAGACCCAGTACTTC.